The present T cell receptor (beta chain) was sequenced within a study of cytomegalovirus exposure and HLA in healthy donors. Whole-study findings and limits: The authors later found most CMV-associated TCR beta chains appeared HLA-restricted.

Regarding this clone: Its specificity is not known.

Primers for the PCR totalled 60 Vbeta and 13 Jbeta. Repertoires were generated with immunoSEQ multiplex PCR, while TCRdb's copy carries only in-frame clones and drops some. The sample contains about 170,000 clones, over 70% of which appear only once. The germline gives CDR1 GTSNPN, CDR2 SVGIG (reference sequence). The CDR3 has 13 residues. V lost 8 bases, J lost 8 bases, and 19 bases lay in between. Sequencing was performed on PBMCs. V gene TRBV30 combines with J gene TRBJ1-3; TRBD1 is a possible D gene (5 bases). This receptor was obtained from a boy between 2 and 10 years old in good health and CMV-seronegative. The CDR3 spells CAIKGQGWYTIYF. The CDR3 DNA is TGTGCCATCAAGGGGCAGGGATGGTACACCATATATTTT.